The rows below give T cell receptor beta chains drawn from one sample of a study of monozygotic twins with inflammatory bowel disease. Reanalyzing the 5' RACE reads, TCRdb keeps one entry per CDR3 protein, without DNA. This listing includes around 40,000 distinct CDR3 sequences. The sample taken for sequencing was blood. The source is a human donor with ulcerative colitis or Crohn's disease, or a healthy co-twin of an affected twin (not recorded which). The CDR3 runs from the conserved cysteine through the conserved F or W. The order of the fields is V gene, J gene, clone size, CDR3 protein. Part of the rows lack a size; the others show once, few, many or a class for expanded clones.

TRBV20-1	TRBJ2-2	-	CSAGQVTNTGELFF
TRBV14	TRBJ2-7	-	CASSQMSTKGRSYEQYF
TRBV20-1	TRBJ1-5	-	CSARDDRDQPQHF
TRBV28	TRBJ2-7	-	CASTSAGFGEQYF
TRBV12-3/TRBV12-4	TRBJ1-1	-	CASRPTGGGTEAFF
TRBV12-3/TRBV12-4	TRBJ2-1	-	CASSLGQDINEQFF
TRBV10-3	TRBJ1-5	-	CAISESSQPQHF
TRBV7-9	TRBJ2-1	-	CASSLEYGLAGDNEQFF
TRBV6-1	TRBJ1-1	-	CASTRGQGNPEAFF
TRBV7-2	TRBJ2-5	-	CASSLPGGYQETQYF
TRBV20-1	TRBJ2-1	-	CSAGTSGPNEQFF
TRBV9	TRBJ2-1	-	CASSARLGVNDNEQFF
TRBV4-1	TRBJ1-6	-	CASSQDPQGVNSPLHF
TRBV7-9	TRBJ2-1	medium-sized	CASSPRNRSSYNEQFF
TRBV20-1	TRBJ1-2	-	CSAIRVVGYGYTF
TRBV5-1	TRBJ2-5	-	CASSLAARATQYF
TRBV5-1	TRBJ2-1	-	CASSLVRGQGNEQFF
TRBV10-2	TRBJ1-2	-	CASSESGHTNYGYTF
TRBV2	TRBJ2-2	-	CASSEALFRQGTGELFF
TRBV27	TRBJ2-1	-	CASSNFGSSYNEQFF
TRBV27	TRBJ1-6	-	CASNKSGAGSRNSPLHF
TRBV29-1	TRBJ1-1	-	CSGLNRDRGNTEAFF
TRBV7-3	TRBJ2-3	-	CASSSPPRGSTQYF
TRBV19	TRBJ1-1	-	CASSPSEREAFF
TRBV15	TRBJ2-2	-	CATSRRSGELFF
TRBV11-2	TRBJ2-2	-	CASSLEPSGELFF
TRBV6-2/TRBV6-3	TRBJ1-5	-	CASTFVQVRGHNQPQHF
TRBV12-3/TRBV12-4	TRBJ2-7	-	CASSLAGTREQYF
TRBV18	TRBJ1-1	-	CASSPTALNTEAFF
TRBV12-5	TRBJ1-3	-	CASGLAQGLSFGNTIYF
TRBV18	TRBJ1-4	-	CASSPLRGSNEKLFF
TRBV27	TRBJ1-6	-	CASSDLGESPLHF